This T cell receptor (beta chain) is from a study of T-cell reconstitution after alpha-beta-depleted transplantation in children. In this sample, this clonotype turned up a few times. Its antigen is unknown. Broader study findings: There were reportedly several hundred expanded graft clones from which alpha-beta T cells came about two months after transplant. A year had passed since transplant, and T-cell counts and diversity by then came mostly from newly produced T cells. From surviving recipient T cells and thymic progenitors came the high day-60 TCRbeta diversity observed in some patients.

The ends were cut back, 5 bases at V and 0 bases at J, with 13 bases in the middle. CDR3 length: 15 residues. The germline V gene encodes CDR1 MNHNS and CDR2 SASEGT. The TCRbeta library was prepared with unique molecular identifiers. TCRdb fed the PCR reads into MiXCR, producing one record per CDR3 protein. The sample carries about 900,000 distinct CDR3 sequences, roughly 31% recorded once. The material was PBMCs, mostly from graft donor cells, obtained 360 days after TCRalphabeta/CD19-depleted stem cell transplant. This TCR was recovered from a boy less than two years old who had a stem cell transplant for SCID, so the T cells may come from the graft donor. V and J are TRBV6-1 and TRBJ1-1, with D possibly matching TRBD1 (6 bases). The CDR3 DNA follows: TGTGCCAGCAGTAAAGACAGGAGTTTGAACACTGAAGCTTTCTTT. Translation gives CASSKDRSLNTEAFF.